This passage covers 23 T cell receptor beta chains from one sample sequenced in a study of blood T cells in healthy people across ages. It was with a sample-barcoded 5' primer and a J-beta primer mix that a second PCR of roughly 6 to 11 cycles was run. From the 5' RACE reads, TCRdb called clonotypes with MiXCR, one entry per CDR3 protein. The table includes some 1,800,000 distinct CDR3 sequences, about 39% detected once. Source material: blood. The origin of the receptors is a human donor in good health.

The table lists this clonotype with a few counts. The chain is built from TRBV28 and TRBJ2-7; the match to TRBD2 covers 14 bases. After removal of 10 bases from V and 0 bases from J, the junction contained 14 bases not matched to a gene. From germline, CDR1 is MDHEN and CDR2 SYDVKM. CDR3 length: 18 residues. In DNA form, the CDR3 reads TGTGCCACCCCACCCCAAGGGACTAGCGGGGGAAGCTCCTACGAGCAGTACTTC. Encoded protein: CATPPQGTSGGSSYEQYF.

The J gene is TRBJ1-5, the V gene TRBV5-1, with D uncertain. This CDR3 contains 13 residues. From germline, CDR1 is SGHRS and CDR2 YFSETQ. Between the trimmed V and J ends, which lost 4 bases and 7 bases, there was a span of 12 bases. The CDR3 is CASSESPGQPQHF. The CDR3 DNA follows: TGCGCCAGCAGCGAATCCCCCGGACAGCCCCAGCATTTT.

This chain links TRBV25-1 with TRBJ2-3; TRBD2 aligns across 7 bases. The CDR3 has 16 residues. Trimming took 1 base from V and 3 from J; bases not matched to a gene: 7. The germline V gene has CDR1 MGHDK and CDR2 SYGVNS. DNA for the CDR3: TGTGCCAGCAGTGAATCGCCTAGCGGCCTGACAGATACGCAGTATTTT. It is translated as CASSESPSGLTDTQYF.

This clonotype was seen only a few times. The rearrangement joins TRBV7-8 to TRBJ2-1; unclear D gene. This CDR3 region has 14 residues. Looked up from germline, CDR1 is SGHVS and CDR2 is FQNEAQ. Trimming left V 5 bases short and J 5 bases short, with 13 bases between. The CDR3 DNA is TGTGCCAGCAGCCCCTCCGGAACAAACAATGAGCAGTTCTTC. This encodes CASSPSGTNNEQFF.

This clonotype appeared a few times. The chain combines TRBV4-3 with TRBJ1-2, with 11 positions matching TRBD1. V lost 4 bases to trimming and J lost 1 base; unmatched junction nucleotides: 2. Germline V gene data show CDR1 as LGHNA and CDR2 as YSLEER. The CDR3 runs to 15 residues. CDR3 in amino acids: CASSRTGGLNYGYTF. The CDR3 DNA reads as TGCGCCAGCAGCCGGACAGGGGGCCTTAACTATGGCTACACCTTC.

V gene TRBV7-9 combines with J gene TRBJ1-5, with D perhaps matching TRBD1 (5 bases). Trimming removed 5 bases at V and 2 bases at J, with 10 bases between. The germline gives CDR1 SEHNR, CDR2 FQNEAQ (reference sequence). The CDR3 is 14 residues long. The chain's CDR3 is CASSDDRGNQPQHF. The CDR3 region has the DNA TGTGCCAGCAGCGACGACAGAGGCAATCAGCCCCAGCATTTT. Full variable domain (rest looked up from reference TRBV7-9 and TRBJ1-5): DTGVSQNPRHKITKRGQNVTFRCDPISEHNRLYWYRQTLGQGPEFLTYFQNEAQLEKSRLLSDRFSAERPKGSFSTLEIQRTEQGDSAMYLCASSDDRGNQPQHFGDGTRLSIL.

The CDR3 DNA follows: TGCGCCAGCAGCTGGGACACCCACAATGAGCAGTTCTTC. This encodes CASSWDTHNEQFF. The rearrangement uses TRBV5-1 and TRBJ2-1, with D perhaps matching TRBD1 (6 bases). The CDR3 covers 13 residues. Germline-derived CDR1 and CDR2 are SGHRS and YFSETQ. The germline V and J ends were trimmed by 3 bases and 5 bases, with 9 bases remaining between them.

This clonotype was seen more than once but under ten times. The chain recombines TRBV7-2 with TRBJ1-4, with D possibly being TRBD1 (5 bases). CDR1 is SGHTA and CDR2 is FQGNSA in the germline V gene. Trimming shortened V by 2 bases and J by 7 bases, and 11 bases separated the two germline ends. This CDR3 spans 14 amino acids. The CDR3 nucleotides read TGTGCCAGCAGCTTACGGGACCGGAGTGAAAAACTGTTTTTT. Residues: CASSLRDRSEKLFF.

This clonotype was counted at least ten times. The V gene is TRBV20-1, the J gene TRBJ2-7, with a tentative D call TRBD2 (7 bases). There are 14 residues in the CDR3. Germline V CDR1 and CDR2: DFQATT, SNEGSKA (reference sequence). Between the trimmed V and J ends, which lost 0 bases and 6 bases, there was a span of 15 bases. DNA of the CDR3: TGCAGTGCTAGAGATCCTAGAGGGGGGGGCGAGCAGTACTTC. Protein sequence: CSARDPRGGGEQYF.

This clonotype was picked up a small number of times. The chain recombines TRBV4-2 with TRBJ2-1; 15 nucleotides align to TRBD2. This CDR3 is 19 amino acids long. The trim removed 0 bases at V and 8 bases at J, leaving 11 bases unmatched. CDR1 is LGHNA, CDR2 YNFKEQ, per germline. The CDR3 DNA follows: TGTGCCAGCAGCCAAGATGGGACTAGCGGGGGGTCCGTCATTTATGAGCAGTTCTTC. It translates to CASSQDGTSGGSVIYEQFF.

In its sample, this clonotype was seen a few times. V usage is TRBV10-3 and J usage is TRBJ2-5; 10 bases match TRBD1. Unmatched junction bases numbered 15, after V lost 6 bases and J lost 5 bases. Germline-derived CDR1 and CDR2 are ENHRY and SYGVKD. This CDR3 spans 17 amino acids. The CDR3: CAISGNRDRGFRETQYF. The DNA for the CDR3 is TGTGCCATCAGCGGAAACCGGGACAGGGGTTTTCGGGAGACCCAGTACTTC.

This clonotype was observed at least ten times. This chain uses TRBV20-1 with TRBJ1-2, with 8 bases aligning to TRBD1. The CDR3 extends over 13 amino acids. J was trimmed by 2 bases and V by 3 bases; bases with no gene match: 2. Per germline, CDR1 DFQATT and CDR2 SNEGSKA (reference sequence). Written as DNA, the CDR3 is TGCAGTGCTAGGGACAGGGCCAACTATGGCTACACCTTC. It is translated as CSARDRANYGYTF.

The chain carries TRBV20-1 and TRBJ2-1; possibly TRBD2 for D (6 bases). The CDR3 totals 17 residues. Germline V gene sequence: CDR1 DFQATT, CDR2 SNEGSKA (reference sequence). Deletions cut 5 bases from V and 0 bases from J, with 20 bases between. The CDR3 here is CSAGTTIAASSYNEQFF. CDR3 nucleotides: TGCAGTGCTGGAACCACCATAGCGGCGAGCTCCTACAATGAGCAGTTCTTC.

With respect to this clonotype: A read error may produce the germline difference seen at one junction end. The rearrangement uses TRBV6-5 and TRBJ2-3; no clear D. CDR1 and CDR2 (germline): MNHEY, SVGAGI. The CDR3 runs to 15 residues. In DNA form, the CDR3 reads TGTACCAGCAGTCAAACCGGAAGATACACAGATACGCAGTATTTT. It encodes CTSSQTGRYTDTQYF.

The J gene is TRBJ1-3, the V gene TRBV7-9; no clear D gene. There are 15 residues in the CDR3. CDR1 is SEHNR and CDR2 is FQNEAQ in the germline V gene (reference sequence). V lost 2 bases and J lost 2, with 10 bases in between. CDR3 nucleotides: TGTGCCAGCAGCTTAACTACTGCGGCTGGAAACACCATATATTTT. Its protein product is CASSLTTAAGNTIYF.

This chain joins TRBV7-2 and TRBJ2-7; 7 nucleotides agree with TRBD2. The CDR3 is made up of 15 amino acids. J lost 3 bases, V lost 3 bases, and 8 bases had no gene match. Per the germline V gene, CDR1 is SGHTA and CDR2 is FQGNSA. CDR3 coding DNA: TGTGCCAGCAGCTTGTCAGCGGGGCTCAGCTACGAGCAGTACTTC. This encodes CASSLSAGLSYEQYF.

Only a few counts were recorded for this clonotype. This rearrangement joins TRBV7-2 to TRBJ1-2; TRBD1 aligns across 7 bases. The CDR3 extends over 15 amino acids. Germline V gene lookup returns CDR1 SGHTA and CDR2 FQGNSA. J lost 2 bases, V lost 7 bases, and 10 bases had no gene match. Here the CDR3 DNA reads TGTGCCAGCACCCTTGCTACGGGACAGAACTATGGCTACACCTTC. It codes for CASTLATGQNYGYTF.

V is TRBV29-1 and J is TRBJ2-1; D perhaps matches TRBD2 (5 bases). Deletions cut 2 bases from V and 9 bases from J, with 11 bases between. The CDR3 contains 12 residues. Per the germline V gene, CDR1 is SQVTM and CDR2 is ANQGSEA. CDR3 nucleotides: TGCAGCGTTGAATTCGGGGTTGGTGAGCAGTTCTTC. Encoded protein: CSVEFGVGEQFF.

The chain combines TRBV4-2 with TRBJ1-2, with D unresolved. With 0 bases removed from V and 4 bases from J, the gap between germline ends came to 12 bases. The germline V gene encodes CDR1 LGHNA and CDR2 YNFKEQ. The CDR3 has 15 amino acids. CDR3 bases: TGTGCCAGCAGCCAAGATCCCACGGTGGGCTATGGCTACACCTTC. Protein: CASSQDPTVGYGYTF.

J is TRBJ2-3 and V is TRBV4-2; 9 nucleotides agree with TRBD2. Germline V gives CDR1 LGHNA, CDR2 YNFKEQ. J was trimmed by 2 bases and V by 1 base; bases with no gene match: 4. The CDR3 is 16 residues long. In nucleotides, the CDR3 is TGTGCCAGCAGCCAAGGCGGGGGGGCCCCCACAGATACGCAGTATTTT. Amino acids: CASSQGGGAPTDTQYF.

The chain combines TRBV11-2 with TRBJ2-1; D ambiguous. Germline V CDR1 and CDR2: SGHAT, FQNNGV. With 5 bases removed from V and 3 bases from J, the gap between germline ends came to 8 bases. The CDR3 runs to 13 residues. The CDR3 loop reads CASSPIYYNEQFF. CDR3 in DNA: TGTGCCAGCAGCCCGATCTACTACAATGAGCAGTTCTTC. The full variable domain, its missing parts supplied by reference TRBV11-2 and TRBJ2-1, is EAGVAQSPRYKIIEKRQSVAFWCNPISGHATLYWYQQILGQGPKLLIQFQNNGVVDDSQLPKDRFSAERLKGVDSTLKIQPAKLEDSAVYLCASSPIYYNEQFFGPGTRLTVL.

This clonotype turned up a few times. V is TRBV14 and J is TRBJ2-1; D remains unclear. Germline V gene sequence: CDR1 SGHDN, CDR2 FVKESK. The CDR3 covers 12 residues. V lost 2 bases, J lost 7 bases, and 6 bases lay in between. As DNA, the CDR3 is TGTGCCAGCAGCCAATATGAGAATGAGCAGTTCTTC. Protein sequence: CASSQYENEQFF. The full variable domain, completed using reference TRBV14 and TRBJ2-1, is EAGVTQFPSHSVIEKGQTVTLRCDPISGHDNLYWYRRVMGKEIKFLLHFVKESKQDESGMPNNRFLAERTGGTYSTLKVQPAELEDSGVYFCASSQYENEQFFGPGTRLTVL.

The chain is built from TRBV12-3 or TRBV12-4 and TRBJ2-1; 8 bases fit TRBD1. The CDR3 contains 16 residues. Trimming cost V 4 bases and J 6 bases; bases outside gene matches: 11. The CDR3 DNA reads TGTGCCAGCAGTTCGGACAGGGAATTTACTGGCAATGAGCAGTTCTTC. It specifies CASSSDREFTGNEQFF.